Presented here are 6 T cell receptor beta chains from one specimen sequenced in a study of blood T cells in healthy people across ages. PCR was performed a second time for 7 to 11 cycles using a sample-barcoded 5' primer and a J-beta primer mix. TCRdb processed the 5' RACE reads anew with MiXCR; each CDR3 protein has one entry. The data show about 640,000 distinct CDR3 sequences, with under 65% seen just once and around 37% held by the top ten. Sequenced input: blood. The receptors stem from a man aged 55 to 70 in good health.

V gene TRBV5-1 combines with J gene TRBJ2-3, with 9 bases matching TRBD2. Germline V gene sequence: CDR1 SGHRS, CDR2 YFSETQ. With V trimmed by 7 bases and J by 0 bases, 6 bases remained unmatched. CDR3 length: 15 residues. CDR3 loop: CASAAGGQSTDTQYF. CDR3 DNA sequence: TGCGCCAGCGCCGCGGGGGGGCAAAGCACAGATACGCAGTATTTT.

The chain recombines TRBV6-5 with TRBJ2-5; 8 positions agree with TRBD1. The J segment lost 0 bases and the V segment lost 6 bases, leaving 9 bases of the junction unmatched. Germline assignment: CDR1 MNHEY and CDR2 SVGAGI. The CDR3 spans 16 residues. The chain's CDR3 is CASSPTRQGYQETQYF. The CDR3 coding sequence is TGTGCCAGCAGCCCTACTAGACAGGGGTACCAAGAGACCCAGTACTTC.

The chain uses TRBV6-5 and TRBJ2-1; TRBD2 matches at 7 bases. CDR1 MNHEY and CDR2 SVGAGI come from the germline V gene. The CDR3 totals 12 residues. V shed 2 bases and J 12 bases; nucleotides not matched to a gene: 4. The CDR3 nucleotides read TGTGCCAGCAGTTACGGGGGGGGAGGGCAGTTCTTC. It specifies CASSYGGGGQFF.

This rearrangement joins TRBV6-2 or TRBV6-3 to TRBJ2-1; 8 bases are shared with TRBD2. Trimming removed 3 bases from V and 7 bases from J; junction bases left unmatched: 8. The CDR3 covers 15 residues. CDR1 is MNHEY, CDR2 SVGEGT, per germline. Written as DNA, the CDR3 is TGTGCCAGCAGTTATAGCGGGACCTCTGGAAATGAGCAGTTCTTC. Translating gives CASSYSGTSGNEQFF.

The rearrangement links TRBV7-2 to TRBJ1-4; unclear D gene. CDR1 and CDR2 from the germline V gene are SGHTA and FQGNSA. V lost 3 bases and J 7 bases, leaving 12 bases between the germline ends. The CDR3 loop spans 14 amino acids. CDR3 nucleotide sequence: TGTGCCAGCAGCTTCCCCCTGCCTGGTGAAAAACTGTTTTTT. This translates into CASSFPLPGEKLFF.

The chain combines TRBV20-1 with TRBJ1-2; D might be TRBD1 (5 bases). The CDR3 covers 15 residues. Germline V gives CDR1 DFQATT, CDR2 SNEGSKA (reference sequence). Trimming removed 2 bases from V and 4 bases from J, with 17 bases in between. CDR3 in amino acids: CSARSGAGGIYGYTF. The CDR3 nucleotides read TGCAGTGCTAGATCCGGGGCCGGGGGAATCTATGGCTACACCTTC.